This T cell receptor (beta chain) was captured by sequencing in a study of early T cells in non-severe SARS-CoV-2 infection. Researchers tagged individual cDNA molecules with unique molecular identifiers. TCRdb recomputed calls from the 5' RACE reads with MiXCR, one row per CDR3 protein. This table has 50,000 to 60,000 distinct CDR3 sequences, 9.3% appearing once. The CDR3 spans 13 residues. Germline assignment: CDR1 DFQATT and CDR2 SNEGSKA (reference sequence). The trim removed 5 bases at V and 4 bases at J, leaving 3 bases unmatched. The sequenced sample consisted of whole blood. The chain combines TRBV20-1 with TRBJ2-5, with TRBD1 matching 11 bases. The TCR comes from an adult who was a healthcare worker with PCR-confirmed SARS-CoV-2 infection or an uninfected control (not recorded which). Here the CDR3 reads CSAPGTGGETQYF. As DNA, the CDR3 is TGCAGTGCTCCAGGGACAGGGGGAGAGACCCAGTACTTC.